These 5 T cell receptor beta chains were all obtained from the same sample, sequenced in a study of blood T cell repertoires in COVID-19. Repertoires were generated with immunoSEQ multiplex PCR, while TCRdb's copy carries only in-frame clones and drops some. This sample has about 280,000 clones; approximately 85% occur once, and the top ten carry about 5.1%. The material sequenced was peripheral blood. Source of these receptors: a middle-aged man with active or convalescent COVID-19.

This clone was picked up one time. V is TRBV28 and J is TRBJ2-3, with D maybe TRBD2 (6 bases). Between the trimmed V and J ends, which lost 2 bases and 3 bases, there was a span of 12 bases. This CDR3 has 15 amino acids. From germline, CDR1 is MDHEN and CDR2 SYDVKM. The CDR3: CASSLSGLGTDTQYF. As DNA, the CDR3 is TGTGCCAGCAGTTTAAGCGGGTTGGGGACAGATACGCAGTATTTT. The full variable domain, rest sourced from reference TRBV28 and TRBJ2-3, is DVKVTQSSRYLVKRTGEKVFLECVQDMDHENMFWYRQDPGLGLRLIYFSYDVKMKEKGDIPEGYSVSREKKERFSLILESASTNQTSMYLCASSLSGLGTDTQYFGPGTRLTVL.

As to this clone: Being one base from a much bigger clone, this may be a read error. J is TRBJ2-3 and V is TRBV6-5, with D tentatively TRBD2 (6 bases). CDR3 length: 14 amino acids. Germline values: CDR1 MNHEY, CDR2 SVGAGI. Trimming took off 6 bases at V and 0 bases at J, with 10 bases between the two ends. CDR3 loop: CASRRTTSTDTQYF. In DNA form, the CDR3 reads TGTGCCAGCAGGAGGACTACTAGCACAGATACGCAGTATTTT.

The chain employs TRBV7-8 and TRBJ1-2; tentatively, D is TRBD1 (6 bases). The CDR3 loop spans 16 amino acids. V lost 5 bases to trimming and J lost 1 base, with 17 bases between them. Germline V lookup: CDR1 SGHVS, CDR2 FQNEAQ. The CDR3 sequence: CASSPPGGRRNYGYTF. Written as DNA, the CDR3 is TGTGCCAGCAGCCCACCCGGGGGGCGCCGTAACTATGGCTACACCTTC.

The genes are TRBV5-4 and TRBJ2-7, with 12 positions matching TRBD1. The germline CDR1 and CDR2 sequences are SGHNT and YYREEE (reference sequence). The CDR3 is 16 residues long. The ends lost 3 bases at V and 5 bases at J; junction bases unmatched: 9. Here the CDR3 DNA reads TGTGCCAGCAGCTCGCCGGGACAGGGGGCTGGACACGAGCAGTACTTC. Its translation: CASSSPGQGAGHEQYF.

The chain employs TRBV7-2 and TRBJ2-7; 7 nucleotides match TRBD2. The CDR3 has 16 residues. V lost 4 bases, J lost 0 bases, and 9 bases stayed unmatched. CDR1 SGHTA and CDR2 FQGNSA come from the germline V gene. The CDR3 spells CASSSPGLAASYEQYF. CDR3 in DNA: TGTGCCAGCAGCTCCCCTGGGCTAGCGGCCTCCTACGAGCAGTACTTC.